This entry lists 31 T cell receptor beta chains sequenced from one sample in a study of CD8 T cells in ankylosing spondylitis. Study results and caveats: Seemingly characteristic of ankylosing spondylitis blood was a TCR beta motif consisting of eight highly homologous variants.

The antigens of these receptors remain unknown. TCRdb reprocessed the 5' RACE reads with MiXCR, giving one entry per CDR3 protein. Of approximately 300,000 distinct CDR3 sequences listed, 7.5% to 9% were seen once; the top ten hold more than 14%. The sequencing sample was made of blood, either unsorted or a sorted T cell fraction (not recorded which). Every receptor here comes from a male donor with ankylosing spondylitis.

This clonotype appeared many times. The DNA of the CDR3 is TGCGCCAGCAGCCAAGACACCTACAATGAGCAGTTCTTC. Protein sequence: CASSQDTYNEQFF. The J gene is TRBJ2-1, the V gene TRBV4-3; D is unclear. CDR1 LGHNA and CDR2 YSLEER come from the germline V gene. This CDR3 has 13 amino acids. V was shortened by 0 bases and J by 2 bases, with 2 bases between the two germline ends.

This clonotype appeared a few times. The chain links TRBV11-2 to TRBJ2-3, with 9 bases identical to TRBD2. CDR1 SGHAT and CDR2 FQNNGV come from the germline V gene. The ends lost 4 bases at V and 0 bases at J; junction bases unmatched: 14. CDR3 length equals 19 residues. The CDR3 protein is CASSSARGSGSPSTDTQYF. The CDR3 nucleotides read TGTGCCAGCAGCTCCGCCCGGGGTAGCGGGAGTCCCAGCACAGATACGCAGTATTTT.

This chain uses TRBV30 with TRBJ1-1; D not certain. CDR1 and CDR2 from the germline V gene are GTSNPN and SVGIG (reference sequence). The CDR3 has 11 amino acids. Trimming cost V 2 bases and J 6 bases, with 7 bases left between them. The CDR3: CAWSIGAEAFF. CDR3 coding DNA: TGTGCCTGGAGTATAGGAGCTGAAGCTTTCTTT.

This clonotype was recorded many times. The J gene is TRBJ2-5, the V gene TRBV7-2; D remains unclear. Trimming removed 0 bases at V and 7 bases at J, with 9 bases between. CDR3 length: 13 amino acids. Germline lookup yields CDR1 SGHTA and CDR2 FQGNSA. As DNA, the CDR3 is TGTGCCAGCAGCTTAGCTCTTATAGGGACCCAGTACTTC. It encodes CASSLALIGTQYF.

This chain connects TRBV11-2 to TRBJ2-5, with TRBD1 as a possible D gene (5 bases). The CDR3 runs to 15 residues. Trimming removed 2 bases at V and 4 bases at J, with 14 bases between. CDR1 is SGHAT, CDR2 FQNNGV, per germline. Here the CDR3 DNA reads TGTGCCAGCAGCTTAAACTCAAGGGGTGCAGAGACCCAGTACTTC. The encoded protein is CASSLNSRGAETQYF.

The rearrangement joins TRBV7-8 to TRBJ2-7; perhaps TRBD2 as D (6 bases). Trimming pared 5 bases from V and 5 bases from J, leaving 22 bases between. Per germline, CDR1 SGHVS and CDR2 FQNEAQ. The length of the CDR3 is 16 residues. In DNA, the CDR3 is TGTGCCAGCAGCCTAAGGCCTGCGGGATCGGCGCACGAGCAGTACTTC. This gives the protein CASSLRPAGSAHEQYF.

The chain uses TRBV5-6 and TRBJ2-7; D call uncertain. There are 15 residues in the CDR3. V lost 7 bases and J 3 bases, leaving 20 bases between the germline ends. Germline CDR1 SGHDT, CDR2 YYEEEE. CDR3 sequence (DNA): TGTGCCAGCTCCCGCCCGGAACAACTACTCTACGAGCAGTACTTC. Protein sequence: CASSRPEQLLYEQYF. Drawing the rest from reference TRBV5-6 and TRBJ2-7, the complete variable domain is DAGVTQSPTHLIKTRGQQVTLRCSPKSGHDTVSWYQQALGQGPQFIFQYYEEEERQRGNFPDRFSGHQFPNYSSELNVNALLLGDSALYLCASSRPEQLLYEQYFGPGTRLTVT.

The rearrangement joins TRBV4-3 to TRBJ2-2; TRBD2 is a possible D gene (5 bases). Germline lookup yields CDR1 LGHNA and CDR2 YSLEER. Trimming shortened V by 1 base and J by 5 bases, and 11 bases separated the two germline ends. The CDR3 covers 15 residues. The CDR3 sequence is CASSQGGPGTGELFF. The CDR3 nucleotides read TGCGCCAGCAGCCAAGGAGGACCGGGAACCGGGGAGCTGTTTTTT.

This clonotype was picked up a small number of times. J is TRBJ2-2 and V is TRBV4-3; D is ambiguous. This CDR3 has 16 amino acids. The germline gives CDR1 LGHNA, CDR2 YSLEER. The V end lost 1 base, the J end lost 1 base, and 10 bases lay between the germline ends. The CDR3 nucleotides read TGCGCCAGCAGCCAAGGAGTAGGAATGAACACCGGGGAGCTGTTTTTT. As protein: CASSQGVGMNTGELFF.

This clonotype was counted a few times. This chain uses TRBV5-1 with TRBJ2-1; D may be TRBD1 (6 bases). The V and J ends lost 5 bases and 8 bases respectively, with 17 bases between them. The CDR3 is 14 residues long. The germline CDR1 and CDR2 sequences are SGHRS and YFSETQ. In DNA form, the CDR3 reads TGCGCCAGCAGAACCACAGGGAGTTACCATGAGCAGTTCTTC. This translates into CASRTTGSYHEQFF.

The chain employs TRBV7-3 and TRBJ2-3, with D possibly being TRBD1 (5 bases). The V end was cut by 3 bases, the J end by 3 bases, with 10 bases between. The CDR3 covers 14 residues. In germline, CDR1 is SGHTA, CDR2 FQGTGA. In nucleotides, the CDR3 is TGTGCCAGCAGCTTCCAGGGAAGGACAGATACGCAGTATTTT. Translating gives CASSFQGRTDTQYF.

This clonotype has at least ten counts. The V call is TRBV18, the J call TRBJ1-1; D may be TRBD1 (6 bases). Germline-derived CDR1 and CDR2 are KGHSH and LQKENI. V was cut by 3 bases and J by 1 base, with 24 bases left in between. The CDR3 runs 19 residues. The CDR3: CASSPWDISLQAPNTEAFF. In DNA form, the CDR3 reads TGTGCCAGCTCACCTTGGGACATTTCGCTCCAGGCCCCGAACACTGAAGCTTTCTTT.

This clonotype appeared a few times. The genes are TRBV7-3 and TRBJ2-3; 8 bases are a match to TRBD2. Germline CDR1 and CDR2: SGHTA and FQGTGA. This CDR3 contains 15 residues. Unmatched junction bases numbered 9, after V lost 5 bases and J lost 5 bases. CDR3 in DNA: TGTGCCAGCAGCCAACAAGCGGGAGAGGTAGATACGCAGTATTTT. Its translation is CASSQQAGEVDTQYF. Full variable domain (rest looked up from reference TRBV7-3 and TRBJ2-3): GAGVSQTPSNKVTEKGKYVELRCDPISGHTALYWYRQSLGQGPEFLIYFQGTGAADDSGLPNDRFFAVRPEGSVSTLKIQRTERGDSAVYLCASSQQAGEVDTQYFGPGTRLTVL.

Only a few counts were recorded for this clonotype. The chain employs TRBV7-2 and TRBJ2-5; D is possibly TRBD2 (5 bases). The germline V gene encodes CDR1 SGHTA and CDR2 FQGNSA. The CDR3 totals 13 residues. V lost 4 bases to trimming and J lost 4 bases, with 10 bases between them. The CDR3 reads CASSYQAAETQYF. The CDR3 nucleotides are TGTGCCAGCAGCTATCAAGCGGCAGAGACCCAGTACTTC.

There are many counts of this clonotype. The CDR3 region has the DNA TGCAGTGCTAGAAAATATGGTACCTACAATGAGCAGTTCTTC. This codes for CSARKYGTYNEQFF. This sequence joins TRBV20-1 and TRBJ2-1; no clear D. CDR1 is DFQATT and CDR2 is SNEGSKA in the germline V gene (reference sequence). The CDR3 covers 14 residues. V lost 2 bases and J lost 2, with 10 bases in between.

This chain connects TRBV12-3 or TRBV12-4 to TRBJ1-1; possibly TRBD1 for D (5 bases). The CDR3 has 14 residues. The V end was cut by 8 bases, the J end by 2 bases, with 15 bases between. CDR3 DNA sequence: TGTGCCAGCGGGGCCAGCGCTTCAAACACTGAAGCTTTCTTT. Protein: CASGASASNTEAFF.

This chain joins TRBV27 and TRBJ2-1, with TRBD2 matching over 7 bases. The CDR3 runs to 14 residues. Germline V gene sequence: CDR1 MNHEY, CDR2 SMNVEV (reference sequence). Trimming at V came to 2 bases and at J to 4 bases, leaving 2 bases not matched to a gene. The CDR3 DNA is TGTGCCAGCAGTTTACGGGGGGATTACAATGAGCAGTTCTTC. This translates into CASSLRGDYNEQFF.

The rearrangement links TRBV9 to TRBJ1-3, with a tentative D call TRBD1 (6 bases). Per germline, CDR1 SGDLS and CDR2 YYNGEE. V was pared by 1 base and J by 4 bases, with 12 bases between. The CDR3 loop spans 15 amino acids. CDR3 DNA: TGTGCCAGCAGCGTACGGGGGGCGGACGGAAACACCATATATTTT. Translating gives CASSVRGADGNTIYF.

V gene TRBV29-1 combines with J gene TRBJ2-7; 14 bases align to TRBD2. Per the germline V gene, CDR1 is SQVTM and CDR2 is ANQGSEA. The CDR3 covers 16 residues. V was pared by 5 bases and J by 3 bases, with 9 bases of the junction left unmatched. In DNA form, the CDR3 reads TGCAGCGTTTTGGGACTAGCGGGAGCTGGGAACTACGAGCAGTACTTC. Translation gives CSVLGLAGAGNYEQYF.

Points on this clonotype: Just one base apart from a much larger clone, this may be a read error. The rearrangement uses TRBV27 and TRBJ1-5; D unclear. The CDR3 consists of 14 residues. The germline gives CDR1 MNHEY, CDR2 SMNVEV (reference sequence). The CDR3 reads CASSLVGSRQPQLF. Here the CDR3 DNA reads TGTGCCAGCAGTTTAGTGGGAAGCCGGCAGCCCCAGCTTTTT.

The chain recombines TRBV18 with TRBJ2-1, with D unclear. Deletions cut 8 bases from V and 5 bases from J, with 19 bases between. Germline V gives CDR1 KGHSH, CDR2 LQKENI. CDR3 length: 15 residues. Here the CDR3 DNA reads TGTGCCAGCGGCCCCGACCCCTCGAACGACAATGAGCAGTTCTTC. This sequence encodes CASGPDPSNDNEQFF.

The gene calls are TRBV7-2 and TRBJ2-1, with 8 bases that match TRBD2. The V and J ends lost 5 bases and 4 bases, in that order; junction bases with no gene match: 4. The CDR3 spans 14 residues. Per germline, CDR1 SGHTA and CDR2 FQGNSA. The DNA of the CDR3 is TGTGCCAGCAGCACCACTAGCGGATACAATGAGCAGTTCTTC. This codes for CASSTTSGYNEQFF.

J is TRBJ2-7 and V is TRBV7-3; D may be TRBD2 (6 bases). The V and J ends lost 5 bases and 3 bases respectively, with 17 bases between them. The CDR3 contains 15 residues. CDR1 and CDR2 from the germline V gene are SGHTA and FQGTGA. DNA for the CDR3: TGTGCCAGCAGCAGCTCCCCGGGTAGCGGCTACGAGCAGTACTTC. This translates into CASSSSPGSGYEQYF.

This clonotype was counted many times. The rearrangement joins TRBV10-1 to TRBJ1-2, with D unclear. Trimming removed 10 bases from V and 8 bases from J, with 26 bases in between. This CDR3 is 15 amino acids long. Germline-derived CDR1 and CDR2 are WNHNN and SYGVQD (reference sequence). The CDR3 DNA sequence: TGCGCCACCCCCAAGAGCGGCCCCTCCAGTCGGGGCTACACCTTC. Protein sequence: CATPKSGPSSRGYTF.

This clonotype appeared a few times. The rearrangement uses TRBV20-1 and TRBJ2-3, with D possibly TRBD2 on 5 matching bases. This CDR3 has 15 residues. The V gene lost 6 bases and the J gene lost 0 bases, with 16 bases spanning the gap. CDR1 DFQATT and CDR2 SNEGSKA come from the germline V gene (reference sequence). CDR3 residues: CSADLGGTSTDTQYF. The CDR3 nucleotides read TGCAGTGCGGACTTAGGCGGAACTAGCACAGATACGCAGTATTTT.

This clonotype was recorded a few times. The chain carries TRBV20-1 and TRBJ2-3; 9 bases line up with TRBD2. There are 14 residues in the CDR3. Losses at the gene ends were 6 bases for V and 0 bases for J; bases not matched to a gene: 4. Germline V lookup: CDR1 DFQATT, CDR2 SNEGSKA (reference sequence). The CDR3 sequence is CSAISGGSTDTQYF. The CDR3 DNA sequence: TGCAGTGCCATAAGCGGGGGGAGCACAGATACGCAGTATTTT.

This sequence joins TRBV12-3 or TRBV12-4 and TRBJ1-4; D uncertain. There are 14 residues in the CDR3. The V gene lost 1 base and the J gene lost 7 bases, with 10 bases spanning the gap. Written as DNA, the CDR3 is TGTGCCAGCAGTTTAGAAAAGGGCAGTGAAAAACTGTTTTTT. As protein: CASSLEKGSEKLFF.

The chain carries TRBV19 and TRBJ1-6; 7 bases line up with TRBD1. V dropped 6 bases and J dropped 6; count of bases not matched to a gene: 5. In germline, CDR1 is LNHDA, CDR2 SQIVND (reference sequence). The CDR3 totals 14 residues. CDR3 sequence reads: CASSVAGGNSPLHF. DNA for the CDR3: TGTGCCAGTAGCGTGGCAGGGGGTAATTCACCCCTCCACTTT.

V is TRBV7-9 and J is TRBJ2-2; 11 bases map to TRBD1. Trimming at V came to 5 bases and at J to 4 bases, leaving 3 bases not matched to a gene. The CDR3 is 15 amino acids. In germline, CDR1 is SEHNR, CDR2 FQNEAQ (reference sequence). The CDR3 region is CASSNGQGATGELFF. In DNA, the CDR3 is TGTGCCAGCAGCAACGGACAGGGGGCCACCGGGGAGCTGTTTTTT.

This clonotype has a handful of counts. The gene calls are TRBV10-2 and TRBJ1-1; perhaps TRBD1 as D (6 bases). Germline V CDR1 and CDR2: WSHSY, SAAADI. V lost 6 bases and J 4 bases, leaving 12 bases between the germline ends. This CDR3 has 13 residues. The CDR3 DNA is TGCGCCAGCAGGGAGGGGGTGAGCACTGAAGCTTTCTTT. Translation: CASREGVSTEAFF.

The chain has TRBV6-5 and TRBJ1-3; D is unclear. This CDR3 contains 14 residues. Germline CDR1 MNHEY, CDR2 SVGAGI. V lost 3 bases and J 2 bases, leaving 8 bases between the germline ends. DNA for the CDR3: TGTGCCAGCAGTTATAAGGGAACTGGAAACACCATATATTTT. This codes for CASSYKGTGNTIYF.